The table lists the clone carrying this TCR beta chain with a few counts. This entry belongs to a study of T cell repertoires in cytomegalovirus infection. The CDR3 consists of 15 residues. Germline V gene data show CDR1 as MNHEY and CDR2 as SMNVEV (reference sequence). V lost 4 bases and J lost 2, with 13 bases in between. TCRdb ran MiXCR on the reads and lists one entry per CDR3 protein. Here the sample spans some 280,000 distinct CDR3 sequences, roughly 13% being singletons. The clonotype was recovered from a human donor in good health (CMV status not recorded). Some clones in this sample may be carry-over from other donors' samples. This chain uses TRBV27 with TRBJ2-3, with a possible D match to TRBD1 (6 bases). The sequencing sample was made of PBMCs. The CDR3 coding sequence is TGTGCCAGCAGTTCCGGACAGATTTACACAGATACGCAGTATTTT. Its translation is CASSSGQIYTDTQYF.